This T cell receptor beta chain was identified in a study of OX40 agonist ivuxolimab in advanced cancers. Only in-frame clones appear in the TCRdb table, and some are missing; sequencing was by immunoSEQ multiplex PCR. The sample has roughly 80,000 clones, roughly 87% seen once; the top ten hold 0.32%. The length of the CDR3 is 15 residues. Looked up from germline, CDR1 is MNHEY and CDR2 is SMNVEV (reference sequence). With 2 bases removed from V and 2 bases from J, the gap between germline ends came to 11 bases. The receptor was isolated from an adult with an advanced solid tumor such as melanoma, head and neck, liver or kidney cancer. The sample here was CD4+ or CD8+ T cells sorted from blood, taken in a trial of the OX40 agonist ivuxolimab. V gene TRBV27 combines with J gene TRBJ2-3, with D perhaps TRBD1 (6 bases). The DNA for the CDR3 is TGTGCCAGCAGTTTAGACAGGCCCTCCACAGATACGCAGTATTTT. It yields the protein CASSLDRPSTDTQYF.